This T cell receptor (beta chain) was sequenced in a study of CD8+ T cells in alopecia areata. Turning to the study itself: Dosing spanned 6 to 18 months on tofacitinib, then 6 months off drug.

A word on this clone: What it binds is unknown.

The CDR3 consists of 15 residues. Deletions cut 1 base from V and 1 base from J, with 10 bases between. Germline V lookup: CDR1 LGHNA, CDR2 YSLEER. Lesional scalp tissue (obtained by punch biopsy) and peripheral blood were collected from alopecia areata patients. The researchers isolated CD4+ and CD8+ T cells from PBMCs by sorting. Study-wide findings and caveats: Across lesional scalp, and particularly alopecia totalis/universalis, clonality surpassed that of normal scalp.

The authors extracted RNA and reverse transcribed it into cDNA as the sequencing template. Clones were read by immunoSEQ multiplex PCR, and TCRdb kept only the in-frame ones, dropping some. The data show 160,000 or so clones, 50% to 65% seen once. The source is a human donor with alopecia areata. The chain links TRBV4-3 to TRBJ1-2, with D maybe TRBD1 (5 bases). This specimen was CD8+ T cells sorted from blood, taken at week 0. CDR3: CASSQGLGDNYGYTF. DNA of the CDR3: TGCGCCAGCAGCCAAGGGTTAGGGGATAACTATGGCTACACCTTC.